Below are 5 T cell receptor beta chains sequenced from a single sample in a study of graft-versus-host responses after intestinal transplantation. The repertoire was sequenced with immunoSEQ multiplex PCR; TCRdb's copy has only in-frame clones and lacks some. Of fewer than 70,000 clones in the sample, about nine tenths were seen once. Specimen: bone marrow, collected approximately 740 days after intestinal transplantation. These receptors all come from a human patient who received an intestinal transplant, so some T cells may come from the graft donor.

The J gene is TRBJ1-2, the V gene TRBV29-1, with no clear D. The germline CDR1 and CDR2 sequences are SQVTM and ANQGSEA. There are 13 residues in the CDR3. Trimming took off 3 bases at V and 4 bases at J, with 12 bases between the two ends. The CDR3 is CSVETSMVYGYTF. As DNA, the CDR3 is TGCAGCGTTGAGACCTCCATGGTCTATGGCTACACCTTC.

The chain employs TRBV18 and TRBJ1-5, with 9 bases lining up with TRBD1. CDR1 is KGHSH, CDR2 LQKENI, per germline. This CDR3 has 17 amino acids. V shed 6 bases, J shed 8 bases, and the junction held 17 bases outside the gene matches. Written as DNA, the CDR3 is TGTGCCAGCTCCCCGCAATGGGACAGGGTAGGCGCAAAGCCCCAGCATTTT. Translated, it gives CASSPQWDRVGAKPQHF. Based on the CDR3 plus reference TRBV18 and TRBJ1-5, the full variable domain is NAGVMQNPRHLVRRRGQEARLRCSPMKGHSHVYWYRQLPEEGLKFMVYLQKENIIDESGMPKERFSAEFPKEGPSILRIQQVVRGDSAAYFCASSPQWDRVGAKPQHFGDGTRLSIL.

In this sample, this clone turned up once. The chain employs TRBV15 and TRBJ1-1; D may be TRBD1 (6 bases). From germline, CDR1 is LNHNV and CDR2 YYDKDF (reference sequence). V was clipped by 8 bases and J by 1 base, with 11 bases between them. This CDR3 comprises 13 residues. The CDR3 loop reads CATRTRGNTEAFF. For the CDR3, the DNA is TGTGCCACCCGGACCAGGGGGAACACTGAAGCTTTCTTT.

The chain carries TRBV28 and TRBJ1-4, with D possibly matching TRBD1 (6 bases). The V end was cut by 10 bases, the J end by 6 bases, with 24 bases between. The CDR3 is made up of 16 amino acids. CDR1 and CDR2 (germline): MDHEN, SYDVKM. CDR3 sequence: CAIGLQVGGQYEKLFF. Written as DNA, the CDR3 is TGTGCCATCGGACTACAGGTGGGGGGCCAATATGAAAAACTGTTTTTT.

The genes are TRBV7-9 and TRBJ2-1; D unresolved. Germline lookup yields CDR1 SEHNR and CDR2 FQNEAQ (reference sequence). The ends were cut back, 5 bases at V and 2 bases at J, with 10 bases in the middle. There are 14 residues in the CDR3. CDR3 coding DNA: TGTGCCAGCAGCGCCGCACTGGCCTACAATGAGCAGTTCTTC. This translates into CASSAALAYNEQFF.